This is a list of T cell receptor beta chains from one sample in a study of cytomegalovirus exposure and HLA in healthy donors. Produced via immunoSEQ multiplex PCR; TCRdb's table is partial and in-frame only. The sample records tens of thousands of clones, about two thirds being singletons. Sequencing was performed on PBMCs. The source of these receptors is a woman aged 55-70 years in good health and CMV-seropositive. The CDR3 runs from the conserved cysteine through the conserved F or W. The order of the fields is V gene, D gene, clone size, J gene, CDR3 DNA, CDR3 protein. D genes are given only for firm matches. Clone size is shown for a subset of rows, as once, few, many or a class of expanded clone.

TRBV7-8	.	.	TRBJ1-2	TGTGCCAGCAGCTTCGCGGGCAGGGGCGCTACTGGCTACACCTTC	CASSFAGRGATGYTF
TRBV9	.	.	TRBJ2-1	TGTGCCAGCAGCGAATTCCGGGTGAGCTCCTACAATGAGCAGTTCTTC	CASSEFRVSSYNEQFF
TRBV19	TRBD1	.	TRBJ1-1	TGTGCCAGTAAAAGGACAGGTACGATGAACACTGAAGCTTTCTTT	CASKRTGTMNTEAFF
TRBV19	TRBD1	.	TRBJ2-3	TGTGCCAGTAGTAATTTCAGGGGGATGGCAGATACGCAGTATTTT	CASSNFRGMADTQYF
TRBV5-4	TRBD2	.	TRBJ2-3	TGTGCCAGCAGACCTAGCGGGGGGGCCGGAGATACGCAGTATTTT	CASRPSGGAGDTQYF
TRBV6-6	TRBD2	few	TRBJ2-1	TGTGCCAGCAGTTGGACTAGTGTGCATGAGCAGTTCTTC	CASSWTSVHEQFF
TRBV2	TRBD1	.	TRBJ1-2	TGTGCCAGCAGCCCCCAGACAGGGACAAATAACTATGGCTACACCTTC	CASSPQTGTNNYGYTF
TRBV18	TRBD1	.	TRBJ1-2	TGTGCCAGCTCACCACCAGGGGGCGGGATCGATGGCTACACCTTC	CASSPPGGGIDGYTF
TRBV7-2	.	few	TRBJ2-5	TGCGCCAGCAGCCAAGATACGGTAGCGGACCCTAAAGAGACCCAGTACTTC	CASSQDTVADPKETQYF
TRBV7-8	TRBD1	.	TRBJ2-4	TGTGCCAGCAGCTTAGGGACAGGGTGGGAAAACATTCAGTACTTC	CASSLGTGWENIQYF
TRBV7-9	TRBD1	.	TRBJ2-7	TGTGCCAGCAGCTTAGGGTATACGACAGGGAACGAGCAGTACTTC	CASSLGYTTGNEQYF
TRBV6-4	TRBD1	.	TRBJ2-1	TGTGCCAGCAGCCTAGGGACAGGAGCTAATGAGCAGTTCTTC	CASSLGTGANEQFF
TRBV5-8	TRBD1	.	TRBJ1-1	TGTGCCAGCAGCTTGAGGGGGCTCGGAGCTTTCTTT	CASSLRGLGAFF
TRBV4-3	TRBD2	.	TRBJ2-7	TGCGCCAGCAGCCCACAAAGCGGGGCGTCCTACGAGCAGTACTTC	CASSPQSGASYEQYF
TRBV28	TRBD1	.	TRBJ1-2	TGTGCCAGCAGGGGACAGGGGGCGCTTATTCAAGGCTACACCTTC	CASRGQGALIQGYTF
TRBV25-1	.	few	TRBJ2-1	TGTGCCAGCAGTGAATATAAAAGCGGCTCCTACAATGAGCAGTTCTTC	CASSEYKSGSYNEQFF
TRBV6-5	.	.	TRBJ1-6	TGTGCCAGCAGTTACTCAGGGGTGGATTCACCCCTCCACTTT	CASSYSGVDSPLHF
TRBV7-2	TRBD1	few	TRBJ1-2	TGTGCCAGCAGCGCGACAGGGGAAGGGGGCTACACCTTC	CASSATGEGGYTF
TRBV7-6	.	.	TRBJ1-1	TGTGCCAGCAGCTTAGCGCTAGGGGGATGGGAAACTGAAGCTTTCTTT	CASSLALGGWETEAFF
TRBV2	TRBD1	.	TRBJ1-1	TGTGCCAGCATTAGGGGACAGGAGCGGACGAACACTGAAGCTTTCTTT	CASIRGQERTNTEAFF
TRBV5-4	.	few	TRBJ1-6	TGTGCCAGCAGCTTGGCCATCGGACAGCTCTATAATTCACCCCTCCACTTT	CASSLAIGQLYNSPLHF
TRBV27	.	.	TRBJ1-1	TGTGCCAGCAGCCGTACGGGGGAAAGAGCTTTCTTT	CASSRTGERAFF
TRBV5-1	TRBD1	once	TRBJ1-2	TGCGCCAGCAGCTTTTTACCGGGACAGGGAGAGAATGGCTACACCTTC	CASSFLPGQGENGYTF
TRBV27	.	.	TRBJ2-2	TGTGCCAGCAGGCAGGGGACAACCGATTCGAACACCGGGGAGCTGTTTTTT	CASRQGTTDSNTGELFF
TRBV7-8	TRBD2	few	TRBJ2-1	TGTGCCAGCAGCTTAGTCCTCGCTTCCAGCGGGGGGGCGGGTGAGCAGTTCTTC	CASSLVLASSGGAGEQFF
TRBV30	TRBD1	.	TRBJ1-6	TGTGCCTGGAGTCCAGGGGGAGACTCACCCCTCCACTTT	CAWSPGGDSPLHF
TRBV7-2	.	once	TRBJ1-2	TGTGCCAGCAGCCAGAACTATGGCTACACCTTC	CASSQNYGYTF
TRBV5-1	TRBD2	few	TRBJ2-3	TGCGCCAGCAGCTTGGGACTAGCGGGGGGGACAGATACGCAGTATTTT	CASSLGLAGGTDTQYF
TRBV9	.	once	TRBJ1-2	TGTGCCAGCAGCCTCAGCGGGGGCGGGGGCTACACCTTC	CASSLSGGGGYTF
TRBV18	.	.	TRBJ2-1	TGTGCCAGCTCACTTGACTTGTACAATGAGCAGTTCTTC	CASSLDLYNEQFF
TRBV5-4	.	.	TRBJ2-3	TGTGCCAGCAGCTTAGACCGAGGACAGAGCACAGATACGCAGTATTTT	CASSLDRGQSTDTQYF
TRBV15	.	.	TRBJ1-1	TGTGCCACCAGCACTTCTAGGGGTGAAGCTTTCTTT	CATSTSRGEAFF
TRBV9	TRBD2	.	TRBJ2-7	TGTGCCAGCAGCGTAGATGATAGCGGGGTGTACGAGCAGTACTTC	CASSVDDSGVYEQYF
TRBV2	.	few	TRBJ1-5	TGTGCGGGCGGGTCCAATCAGCCCCAGCATTTT	CAGGSNQPQHF
TRBV15	.	.	TRBJ2-7	TGTGCCACCAGCAGAGATTCAGGATACGAGCAGTACTTC	CATSRDSGYEQYF
TRBV18	.	.	TRBJ1-3	TGTGCCAGCTCACCAAACAGTTACTCTGGAAACACCATATATTTT	CASSPNSYSGNTIYF
TRBV5-1	.	.	TRBJ2-3	TGCGCCAGCAGCTTGACCGCGGGAACGGAAGCGCAGTATTTT	CASSLTAGTEAQYF
TRBV9	TRBD1	medium-sized	TRBJ1-4	TGTGCCAGCAGCGAGGCCCCAGGGGGTTCTATGGAAAAACTGTTTTTT	CASSEAPGGSMEKLFF
TRBV2	.	.	TRBJ1-2	TGTGCCAGCAGTGAGAGCCAGGGATATGGCTACACCTTC	CASSESQGYGYTF
TRBV7-9	.	.	TRBJ1-1	TGTGCCAGCAGCCCACAGGGGAACACTGAAGCTTTCTTT	CASSPQGNTEAFF
TRBV5-1	TRBD1	.	TRBJ1-2	TGCGCCAGCAGCTTCACACAGGGGAATCTCGATGGCTACACCTTC	CASSFTQGNLDGYTF
TRBV7-2	TRBD2	.	TRBJ2-7	TGTGCCAGCAGCTTAGCGCACCTAGCGGCCCCCTACGAGCAGTACTTC	CASSLAHLAAPYEQYF
TRBV5-4	.	.	TRBJ2-2	TGTGCCAGCAGCCAGGACACCAACACCGGGGAGCTGTTTTTT	CASSQDTNTGELFF
TRBV30	.	.	TRBJ2-7	TGTGCCTGGAGTGTATATATCGGGGTCTACGAGCAGTACTTC	CAWSVYIGVYEQYF
TRBV18	TRBD1	.	TRBJ2-1	TGTGCCAGCTCACCCGGGACAGGGGGCGGAAATGAGCAGTTCTTC	CASSPGTGGGNEQFF
TRBV6-5	.	.	TRBJ1-6	TGTGCCAGCTCCCCGGGGAGCACCTATAATTCACCCCTCCACTTT	CASSPGSTYNSPLHF
TRBV21-1	.	.	TRBJ2-3	TGTGCCAGCAGCAAAGGGCCAGCGGGGGGAACAGATACGCAGTATTTT	CASSKGPAGGTDTQYF
TRBV6-5	.	.	TRBJ1-2	TGTGCCAGCAGTGAAGTCCCAGGGAACTATGGCTACACCTTC	CASSEVPGNYGYTF
TRBV27	.	.	TRBJ1-1	TGTGCCAGCAGGCCCCAGGTGGGCTTGAACACTGAAGCTTTCTTT	CASRPQVGLNTEAFF
TRBV25-1	TRBD1	.	TRBJ2-2	TGTGCCAGCAGCCGGACAGGGGGCGCGAACACCGGGGAGCTGTTTTTT	CASSRTGGANTGELFF
TRBV29-1	.	.	TRBJ1-3	TGCAGCGTTGTGCCGACAGCCTCTGGAAACACCATATATTTT	CSVVPTASGNTIYF
TRBV27	TRBD1	.	TRBJ2-5	TGTGCCAGCAGTCGACAGGGGATCGGATTCCAAGAGACCCAGTACTTC	CASSRQGIGFQETQYF
TRBV5-1	.	.	TRBJ1-2	TGCGCCAGCAGCACGGAGTCGGCTTCTAACTATGGCTACACCTTC	CASSTESASNYGYTF
TRBV7-7	TRBD1	.	TRBJ1-1	TGTGCCAGCAGCGGGACAGGGTCCACTGAAGCTTTCTTT	CASSGTGSTEAFF
TRBV4-1	.	.	TRBJ1-2	TGCGCCAGCAGCCAAGTTGGTGCAGCAGGAGGGTATGGCTACACCTTC	CASSQVGAAGGYGYTF
TRBV18	TRBD1	.	TRBJ1-1	TGTGCCAGCTCACCACCGCGGGGCGAGGGGGCGGTGGACACTGAAGCTTTCTTT	CASSPPRGEGAVDTEAFF
TRBV5-4	TRBD1	once	TRBJ2-7	TGTGCCAGCAGCATAGGACAGGGTAACTACGAGCAGTACTTC	CASSIGQGNYEQYF
TRBV4-1	TRBD1	once	TRBJ1-4	TGCGCCAGCAGCCAACCCCTCCGGGACAGGGGGCGGAAACTGTTTTTT	CASSQPLRDRGRKLFF
TRBV9	TRBD2	.	TRBJ2-1	TGTGCCAGCAGCGTAGAACTAGCGGGGGGGCCAGGTAATGAGCAGTTCTTC	CASSVELAGGPGNEQFF